The 22 T cell receptor beta chains reported below all come from one sample, sequenced in a study of a mutant IDH1 vaccine in newly diagnosed glioma. Their specific antigens are unknown. Profiling relied on immunoSEQ multiplex PCR, and the TCRdb table lists in-frame clones only, not all of them. The repertoire holds 70,000 to 100,000 clones, roughly nine tenths seen once, with 0.5% to 0.7% in the top ten. Time point given: week 5, during vaccination. Doses comprised 300 ug of mutant IDH1 20-mer peptide each, plus topical imiquimod. This sample comprised PBMCs, obtained from a glioma patient whose treatment included an IDH1 peptide vaccine. These receptors all stem from a woman in her 50s with glioma.

This sequence joins TRBV5-1 and TRBJ2-5, with 9 bases matching TRBD1. Near its end, the DNA agrees better with TRBJ2-7, so the J call may be wrong. CDR3 length: 14 residues. The germline gives CDR1 SGHRS, CDR2 YFSETQ. As DNA, the CDR3 is TGCGCCAGCAGCCGACAGGGGGAAGTCTACGAGCAGTACTTC. Protein product: CASSRQGEVYEQYF.

The chain employs TRBV6-5 and TRBJ1-1, with a weak D call TRBD1 (5 bases). This CDR3 is built from 14 residues. Looked up from germline, CDR1 is MNHEY and CDR2 is SVGAGI. The ends were cut back, 7 bases at V and 1 base at J, with 13 bases in the middle. The CDR3 bases are TGTGCCAGCACCGAACGGGGGTCGAACACTGAAGCTTTCTTT. It specifies CASTERGSNTEAFF.

The chain joins TRBV11-3 to TRBJ2-1, with a possible D match to TRBD1 (6 bases). The V gene's germline CDR1 is SGHNT and CDR2 YENEEA. V lost 3 bases to trimming and J lost 5 bases, with 8 bases between them. The CDR3 has 13 amino acids. The CDR3 protein is CASSLNRDNEQFF. The CDR3, as DNA: TGTGCCAGCAGCTTGAACAGGGACAATGAGCAGTTCTTC.

The rearrangement links TRBV28 to TRBJ1-2, with TRBD1 matching over 8 bases. Germline V gene sequence: CDR1 MDHEN, CDR2 SYDVKM. This CDR3 contains 17 residues. With 3 bases clipped from V and 5 bases from J, the junction kept 14 bases outside the gene matches. CDR3 sequence (DNA): TGTGCCAGCAGTTTGCCCCGTGTGACAGGGGTGTCATATGGCTACACCTTC. Its protein product is CASSLPRVTGVSYGYTF.

CDR3: CASSRGPDGGNTIYF. For the CDR3, the DNA is TGTGCCAGCAGCCGAGGCCCTGACGGAGGAAACACCATATATTTT. This chain uses TRBV7-3 with TRBJ1-3; D remains unclear. With 5 bases removed from V and 4 bases from J, the gap between germline ends came to 15 bases. The V gene's germline CDR1 is SGHTA and CDR2 FQGTGA. This CDR3 is 15 amino acids long.

The J gene is TRBJ2-2, the V gene TRBV7-9; no clear D gene. Germline V CDR1 and CDR2: SEHNR, FQNEAQ (reference sequence). V was clipped by 0 bases and J by 7 bases, with 6 bases between them. The CDR3 sequence is 13 residues long. The CDR3 DNA is TGTGCCAGCAGCTTAGCAAGGCGCGGGGAGCTGTTTTTT. Protein sequence: CASSLARRGELFF. Filled out from reference TRBV7-9 and TRBJ2-2, the complete variable domain reads DTGVSQNPRHKITKRGQNVTFRCDPISEHNRLYWYRQTLGQGPEFLTYFQNEAQLEKSRLLSDRFSAERPKGSFSTLEIQRTEQGDSAMYLCASSLARRGELFFGEGSRLTVL.

This chain uses TRBV7-2 with TRBJ1-5; unclear D gene. Trimming took off 5 bases at V and 5 bases at J, with 13 bases between the two ends. This CDR3 has 14 residues. Germline CDR1 is SGHTA and CDR2 is FQGNSA. CDR3 nucleotide sequence: TGTGCCAGCAGCCCTAGGACTGCCCATCAGCCCCAGCATTTT. It specifies CASSPRTAHQPQHF.

The chain couples TRBV2 to TRBJ2-5; the D call may be TRBD1 or TRBD2 (5 bases each). The V gene lost 8 bases and the J gene lost 4 bases, with 11 bases spanning the gap. Germline-derived CDR1 and CDR2 are SNHLY and FYNNEI. This CDR3 spans 12 amino acids. CDR3 nucleotide sequence: TGTGCCAGCGGGACGGGGCGAGAGACCCAGTACTTC. Its translation is CASGTGRETQYF. The full variable domain, with the rest looked up from reference TRBV2 and TRBJ2-5, is EPEVTQTPSHQVTQMGQEVILRCVPISNHLYFYWYRQILGQKVEFLVSFYNNEISEKSEIFDDQFSVERPDGSNFTLKIRSTKLEDSAMYFCASGTGRETQYFGPGTRLLVL.

V and J are TRBV28 and TRBJ1-4; TRBD1 agrees at 7 bases. This CDR3 is 14 amino acids long. The trim removed 4 bases at V and 3 bases at J, leaving 2 bases unmatched. Germline V gives CDR1 MDHEN, CDR2 SYDVKM. For the CDR3, the DNA is TGTGCCAGCAGTTGGGACAGACCTAATGAAAAACTGTTTTTT. As protein: CASSWDRPNEKLFF.

This chain's CDR3 is CASNPKAASNQPQHF. The CDR3 nucleotides read TGTGCCAGCAACCCCAAGGCAGCAAGCAATCAGCCCCAGCATTTT. The chain combines TRBV6-1 with TRBJ1-5; D gene ambiguous. Germline assignment: CDR1 MNHNS and CDR2 SASEGT. Trimming stripped 7 bases from V and 1 base from J, with 14 bases between. CDR3 length: 15 amino acids.

This clone was found once. This sequence joins TRBV6-6 and TRBJ2-1; 8 positions match TRBD2. There are 15 residues in the CDR3. CDR1 and CDR2 (germline): MNHNY, SVGAGI (reference sequence). The junction had 4 bases not matched to a gene; V was cut back by 3 bases and J by 3 bases. This chain's CDR3 is CASSYFSGNYNEQFF. DNA of the CDR3: TGTGCCAGCAGTTATTTTAGCGGGAACTACAATGAGCAGTTCTTC.

The rearrangement uses TRBV6-6 and TRBJ1-3, with 7 positions matching TRBD1. CDR3 length equals 14 residues. Per the germline V gene, CDR1 is MNHNY and CDR2 is SVGAGI (reference sequence). J lost 4 bases, V lost 4 bases, and 4 bases had no gene match. The CDR3 sequence is CASSSTGAGNTIYF. The CDR3, as DNA: TGTGCCAGCAGTTCAACAGGGGCCGGAAACACCATATATTTT.

The chain recombines TRBV6-6 with TRBJ2-3; D is undetermined. Germline-derived CDR1 and CDR2 are MNHNY and SVGAGI (reference sequence). Trimming pared 4 bases from V and 0 bases from J, leaving 8 bases between. The CDR3 runs 14 residues. CDR3 protein: CASSFPGSTDTQYF. In DNA form, the CDR3 reads TGTGCCAGCAGTTTTCCCGGGAGCACAGATACGCAGTATTTT.

This sequence joins TRBV28 and TRBJ2-5, with unresolved D. The V end lost 7 bases, the J end lost 1 base, and 13 bases lay between the germline ends. The germline gives CDR1 MDHEN, CDR2 SYDVKM. The CDR3 is made up of 14 amino acids. CDR3 region: CASKVELPQETQYF. The CDR3 DNA reads as TGTGCCAGCAAGGTAGAACTCCCCCAAGAGACCCAGTACTTC.

Remarks on this clone: At one of its ends the junction is not consistent with the germline gene, which may arise from a read error. V gene TRBV6-5 combines with J gene TRBJ1-2; TRBD1 agrees at 7 bases. The germline V gene encodes CDR1 MNHEY and CDR2 SVGAGI. The CDR3 sequence is 14 residues long. The DNA of the CDR3 is TGTGCCAGCAGTTTTGGGACAGCTAACTATGACTACACCTTC. The encoded protein is CASSFGTANYDYTF.

The V gene is TRBV29-1, the J gene TRBJ1-2; D is perhaps TRBD1 (6 bases). This CDR3 is built from 13 residues. CDR1 is SQVTM and CDR2 is ANQGSEA in the germline V gene. Trimming removed 3 bases at V and 6 bases at J, with 14 bases between. The DNA for the CDR3 is TGCAGCGTTGAGACGGGGGGCGCGGATGGCTACACCTTC. This gives the protein CSVETGGADGYTF.

The chain couples TRBV7-8 to TRBJ2-7, with D unclear. V was trimmed by 4 bases and J by 7 bases, leaving 17 bases between them. This CDR3 contains 14 residues. Germline CDR1 reads SGHVS; CDR2 reads FQNEAQ. The CDR3 spells CASSSMGSVREQYF. The CDR3 DNA follows: TGTGCCAGCAGCTCCATGGGGTCCGTGAGGGAGCAGTACTTC.

V gene TRBV5-1 combines with J gene TRBJ2-5; D not resolved. Germline V gene lookup returns CDR1 SGHRS and CDR2 YFSETQ. This CDR3 has 12 amino acids. With 7 bases removed from V and 2 bases from J, the gap between germline ends came to 9 bases. The CDR3 sequence: CASGLPQETQYF. In DNA form, the CDR3 reads TGCGCCAGCGGCCTACCGCAAGAGACCCAGTACTTC.

The gene calls are TRBV10-1 and TRBJ1-4; 8 positions agree with TRBD1. V lost 5 bases and J lost 3; bases outside the gene matches: 5. The CDR3 length is 15 residues. In germline, CDR1 is WNHNN, CDR2 SYGVQD (reference sequence). CDR3 in amino acids: CASSHDRGANEKLFF. The DNA for the CDR3 is TGCGCCAGCAGTCATGACAGGGGAGCTAATGAAAAACTGTTTTTT.

The rearrangement uses TRBV4-1 and TRBJ2-1, with 14 bases lining up with TRBD2. The CDR3 runs to 15 residues. CDR1 and CDR2 from the germline V gene are MGHRA and YSYEKL. V lost 4 bases, J lost 6 bases, and 2 bases stayed unmatched. The CDR3 DNA follows: TGCGCCAGCAGCCCTGGGACTAGCGGGAGCAATGAGCAGTTCTTC. As protein: CASSPGTSGSNEQFF.

The chain combines TRBV5-1 with TRBJ2-1, with 15 positions matching TRBD2. V was clipped by 7 bases and J by 10 bases; unmatched bases: 12. Germline loops: CDR1 SGHRS, CDR2 YFSETQ. The CDR3 sequence is 16 residues long. The CDR3 reads CASGLLGLAGGGEQFF. CDR3 nucleotides: TGCGCCAGCGGACTCCTGGGACTAGCGGGAGGCGGAGAGCAGTTCTTC. The full variable domain, with the rest looked up from reference TRBV5-1 and TRBJ2-1, is KAGVTQTPRYLIKTRGQQVTLSCSPISGHRSVSWYQQTPGQGLQFLFEYFSETQRNKGNFPGRFSGRQFSNSRSEMNVSTLELGDSALYLCASGLLGLAGGGEQFFGPGTRLTVL.

J is TRBJ2-5 and V is TRBV9; TRBD1 is a possible D gene (6 bases). The length of the CDR3 is 14 residues. Trimming left V 2 bases short and J 3 bases short, with 11 bases between. Germline loops: CDR1 SGDLS, CDR2 YYNGEE. The DNA of the CDR3 is TGTGCCAGCAGCGTGGGTAACAGGGAAGAGACCCAGTACTTC. This gives the protein CASSVGNREETQYF. The entire variable domain, with the rest obtained from reference TRBV9 and TRBJ2-5, is as follows: DSGVTQTPKHLITATGQRVTLRCSPRSGDLSVYWYQQSLDQGLQFLIQYYNGEERAKGNILERFSAQQFPDLHSELNLSSLELGDSALYFCASSVGNREETQYFGPGTRLLVL.